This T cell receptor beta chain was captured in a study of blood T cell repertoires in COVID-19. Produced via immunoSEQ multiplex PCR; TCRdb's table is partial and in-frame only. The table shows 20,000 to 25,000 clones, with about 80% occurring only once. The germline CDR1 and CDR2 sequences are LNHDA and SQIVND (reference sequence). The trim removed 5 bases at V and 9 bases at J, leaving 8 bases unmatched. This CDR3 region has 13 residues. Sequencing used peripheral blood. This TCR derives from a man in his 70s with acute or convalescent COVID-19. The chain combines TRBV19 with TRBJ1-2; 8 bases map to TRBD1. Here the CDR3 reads CASSPGQGGRYTF. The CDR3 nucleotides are TGTGCCAGTAGTCCCGGACAGGGCGGTCGCTACACCTTC.